This entry describes one T cell receptor beta chain. Its target is not known. This entry comes from a study of T cell clonotyping in hematopoietic cell transplantation. Study findings and constraints: After transplant, recipient diversity fell while pathologically expanded clonotypes grew through day 180. Higher Inverse Simpson Index values in graft donor and pretransplant recipient predicted broader posttransplant TCR diversity.

Profiling relied on immunoSEQ multiplex PCR, and the TCRdb table lists in-frame clones only, not all of them. The sample lists about 7,200 clones, about 89% occurring once. CDR1 is SGHTS, CDR2 YDEGEE, per germline. This CDR3 spans 13 amino acids. This clonotype originated in a female patient aged 45-65 years who had an allogeneic stem cell transplant from an unrelated donor, so the T cells may come from the graft donor. Some clones in this sample may be carry-over from other donors' samples. This chain joins TRBV5-8 and TRBJ1-2, with 7 bases identical to TRBD1. The specimen comprised PBMCs, sampled 30 days after allogeneic stem cell transplant. CDR3 sequence (DNA): TGTGTCACCGGGACAGTAATTTCCTATGGCTACACCTTC. Amino acid sequence: CVTGTVISYGYTF.